Below are 28 T cell receptor beta chains sequenced from a single sample in a study of blood T cell repertoires in COVID-19. Sequencing was performed with immunoSEQ multiplex PCR; in TCRdb, only in-frame clones are kept and a portion is missing. Of approximately 250,000 clones listed, 75% to 85% were seen once; the top ten hold 5.1%. The sequenced sample was peripheral blood. The receptors originated from a man aged 45-65 years with COVID-19, enrolled during active disease.

V and J are TRBV2 and TRBJ1-2, with 7 bases identical to TRBD1. V gave up 6 bases and J gave up 7 bases; unmatched junction bases: 8. Per germline, CDR1 SNHLY and CDR2 FYNNEI. This CDR3 has 13 residues. This chain's CDR3 is CASSGDSFFGYTF. CDR3 coding DNA: TGTGCCAGCAGCGGGGACAGTTTTTTTGGCTACACCTTC. The full variable domain, completed using reference TRBV2 and TRBJ1-2, is EPEVTQTPSHQVTQMGQEVILRCVPISNHLYFYWYRQILGQKVEFLVSFYNNEISEKSEIFDDQFSVERPDGSNFTLKIRSTKLEDSAMYFCASSGDSFFGYTFGSGTRLTVV.

The chain recombines TRBV4-1 with TRBJ1-1, with D possibly TRBD1 on 5 matching bases. Germline loops: CDR1 MGHRA, CDR2 YSYEKL. This CDR3 has 14 residues. Trimming left V 2 bases short and J 2 bases short, with 9 bases between. The CDR3 nucleotides are TGCGCCAGCAGCCAATTCACAGGTAACACTGAAGCTTTCTTT. Protein: CASSQFTGNTEAFF.

This sequence joins TRBV21-1 and TRBJ2-7; TRBD1 is taken as the D call from the table, unchecked against the DNA. TRBV21-1 is reported as a pseudogene. This CDR3 contains 14 residues. CDR3 sequence: CASSNVTGSYEQYF. CDR3 nucleotides: TGTGCCAGCAGCAACGTGACAGGGTCCTACGAGCAGTACTTC.

The CDR3 loop reads CASPQFDTGDLLYNSPLHF. CDR3 nucleotide sequence: TGTGCCAGCCCCCAGTTTGACACAGGGGATCTGTTGTATAATTCACCCCTCCACTTT. The chain couples TRBV5-4 to TRBJ1-6, with TRBD1 matching over 7 bases. Germline V CDR1 and CDR2: SGHNT, YYREEE (reference sequence). This CDR3 is built from 19 residues. The ends lost 7 bases at V and 4 bases at J; junction bases unmatched: 20.

This chain links TRBV27 with TRBJ2-2; 8 bases map to TRBD1. Unmatched junction bases numbered 6, after V lost 9 bases and J lost 0 bases. Per germline, CDR1 MNHEY and CDR2 SMNVEV (reference sequence). This CDR3 contains 15 residues. The CDR3 region has the DNA TGTGCCAGTAGGGACAGGTGGACGAACACCGGGGAGCTGTTTTTT. Its protein is CASRDRWTNTGELFF.

The CDR3 spells CAWRAGGLTEAFF. The CDR3 bases are TGTGCCTGGAGGGCAGGGGGCCTCACTGAAGCTTTCTTT. The chain employs TRBV30 and TRBJ1-1; 8 bases agree with TRBD1. V was pared by 3 bases and J by 4 bases, with 4 bases of the junction left unmatched. CDR1 and CDR2 (germline): GTSNPN, SVGIG (reference sequence). The CDR3 has 13 residues.

The chain is built from TRBV5-6 and TRBJ1-1; possibly TRBD1 for D (5 bases). This CDR3 spans 14 amino acids. CDR1 and CDR2 (germline): SGHDT, YYEEEE. The germline V and J ends were trimmed by 5 bases and 0 bases, with 11 bases remaining between them. CDR3 DNA sequence: TGTGCCAGCAGTTTAGGGGATATGAACACTGAAGCTTTCTTT. It codes for CASSLGDMNTEAFF.

The gene calls are TRBV5-4 and TRBJ1-4; 10 nucleotides match TRBD1. The CDR3 extends over 15 amino acids. V was clipped by 2 bases and J by 5 bases; unmatched bases: 3. Germline V gene sequence: CDR1 SGHNT, CDR2 YYREEE (reference sequence). The CDR3 loop is CASSLGQGGNEKLFF. CDR3 coding DNA: TGTGCCAGCAGCTTAGGACAGGGGGGGAATGAAAAACTGTTTTTT.

The gene calls are TRBV6-5 and TRBJ2-7; TRBD2 aligns across 10 bases. The V and J ends lost 5 bases and 0 bases, in that order; junction bases with no gene match: 1. Germline loops: CDR1 MNHEY, CDR2 SVGAGI. There are 14 residues in the CDR3. The CDR3 spells CASSLAGASYEQYF. The CDR3 DNA reads TGTGCCAGCAGTCTAGCGGGGGCCTCCTACGAGCAGTACTTC.

This chain joins TRBV2 and TRBJ1-1; D not resolved. The CDR3 length is 13 residues. The V gene's germline CDR1 is SNHLY and CDR2 FYNNEI. Trimming cost V 6 bases and J 8 bases, with 16 bases left between them. The CDR3 bases are TGTGCCAGCAGCGGACGGACTCTAAGGGAAGCTTTCTTT. This gives the protein CASSGRTLREAFF.

The chain employs TRBV2 and TRBJ2-7, with TRBD2 as a possible D gene (5 bases). Germline V lookup: CDR1 SNHLY, CDR2 FYNNEI. Deletions cut 2 bases from V and 2 bases from J, with 13 bases between. The CDR3 totals 15 residues. The CDR3 region has the DNA TGTGCCAGCAGTGAATTCGATAGCGTTCCCTACGAGCAGTACTTC. The encoded protein is CASSEFDSVPYEQYF. Full variable domain (missing parts from reference TRBV2 and TRBJ2-7): EPEVTQTPSHQVTQMGQEVILRCVPISNHLYFYWYRQILGQKVEFLVSFYNNEISEKSEIFDDQFSVERPDGSNFTLKIRSTKLEDSAMYFCASSEFDSVPYEQYFGPGTRLTVT.

This clone was recorded at least ten times. The chain combines TRBV7-9 with TRBJ1-6, with unresolved D. This CDR3 contains 16 residues. The V and J ends lost 0 bases and 3 bases respectively, with 9 bases between them. CDR1 is SEHNR and CDR2 is FQNEAQ in the germline V gene (reference sequence). The CDR3 spells CASSLAYSFYNSPLHF. Written as DNA, the CDR3 is TGTGCCAGCAGCTTAGCTTATTCCTTCTATAATTCACCCCTCCACTTT.

The chain links TRBV5-1 to TRBJ2-5; the match to TRBD1 covers 10 bases. The CDR3 sequence is 16 residues long. V was pared by 2 bases and J by 1 base, with 5 bases of the junction left unmatched. CDR1 and CDR2 (germline): SGHRS, YFSETQ. CDR3 region: CASSFPTGGLQETQYF. CDR3 sequence (DNA): TGCGCCAGCAGCTTCCCGACAGGGGGCCTCCAAGAGACCCAGTACTTC. The full variable domain, its missing parts supplied by reference TRBV5-1 and TRBJ2-5, is KAGVTQTPRYLIKTRGQQVTLSCSPISGHRSVSWYQQTPGQGLQFLFEYFSETQRNKGNFPGRFSGRQFSNSRSEMNVSTLELGDSALYLCASSFPTGGLQETQYFGPGTRLLVL.

Written as DNA, the CDR3 is TGCGCCAGCAGTGAGTGGCAGAACACTGAAGCTTTCTTT. It codes for CASSEWQNTEAFF. V and J are TRBV10-2 and TRBJ1-1; D remains ambiguous. The germline V gene has CDR1 WSHSY and CDR2 SAAADI. CDR3 length: 13 amino acids. V was trimmed by 1 base and J by 1 base, leaving 4 bases between them.

The chain uses TRBV5-1 and TRBJ2-3; D might be TRBD2 (6 bases). Germline CDR1 is SGHRS and CDR2 is YFSETQ. This CDR3 has 14 amino acids. Trimming cost V 0 bases and J 6 bases, with 11 bases left between them. Here the CDR3 DNA reads TGCGCCAGCAGCTTGGGGGGACTGCAGGATACGCAGTATTTT. Its protein is CASSLGGLQDTQYF.

The chain has TRBV7-9 and TRBJ1-6; perhaps TRBD1 as D (5 bases). The length of the CDR3 is 15 residues. The V gene lost 5 bases and the J gene lost 8 bases, with 16 bases spanning the gap. In germline, CDR1 is SEHNR, CDR2 FQNEAQ (reference sequence). The DNA of the CDR3 is TGTGCCAGCAGCCGTGGCCCGGGGGGTGATTCACCCCTCCACTTT. Protein: CASSRGPGGDSPLHF. Based on the CDR3 plus reference TRBV7-9 and TRBJ1-6, the full variable domain is DTGVSQNPRHKITKRGQNVTFRCDPISEHNRLYWYRQTLGQGPEFLTYFQNEAQLEKSRLLSDRFSAERPKGSFSTLEIQRTEQGDSAMYLCASSRGPGGDSPLHFGNGTRLTVT.

The J gene is TRBJ2-7, the V gene TRBV5-1; D unresolved. In germline, CDR1 is SGHRS, CDR2 YFSETQ. This CDR3 has 13 residues. V gave up 2 bases and J gave up 3 bases, with 9 bases separating them. The CDR3 DNA sequence: TGCGCCAGCAGCTTCGAACAATTCTACGAGCAGTACTTC. It yields the protein CASSFEQFYEQYF.

The chain links TRBV6-5 to TRBJ2-2, with a weak D call TRBD1 (6 bases). With 5 bases removed from V and 1 base from J, the gap between germline ends came to 11 bases. Germline assignment: CDR1 MNHEY and CDR2 SVGAGI. The length of the CDR3 is 15 residues. The CDR3: CASSNRELNTGELFF. The CDR3 DNA reads TGTGCCAGCAGTAACAGGGAGTTGAACACCGGGGAGCTGTTTTTT.

This sequence joins TRBV7-2 and TRBJ2-2, with 7 bases identical to TRBD2. V shed 3 bases and J 7 bases; nucleotides not matched to a gene: 5. The CDR3 contains 14 residues. The V gene's germline CDR1 is SGHTA and CDR2 FQGNSA. CDR3 nucleotides: TGTGCCAGCAGCTTTGAGCGGGGAGTCGGGGAGCTGTTTTTT. Protein: CASSFERGVGELFF. Variable domain in full (rest from reference TRBV7-2 and TRBJ2-2): GAGVSQSPSNKVTEKGKDVELRCDPISGHTALYWYRQSLGQGLEFLIYFQGNSAPDKSGLPSDRFSAERTGGSVSTLTIQRTQQEDSAVYLCASSFERGVGELFFGEGSRLTVL.

The rearrangement uses TRBV6-2 or TRBV6-3 and TRBJ1-1; the D is unclear. Germline V gives CDR1 MNHEY, CDR2 SVGEGT. Trimming removed 2 bases at V and 0 bases at J, with 13 bases between. This CDR3 has 16 residues. The CDR3 coding sequence is TGTGCCAGCAGTTACGGGTGGCAAGGAGTGAACACTGAAGCTTTCTTT. It yields the protein CASSYGWQGVNTEAFF.

The chain employs TRBV30 and TRBJ1-2; a weak D match, TRBD1 (5 bases). CDR1 is GTSNPN and CDR2 is SVGIG in the germline V gene (reference sequence). Trimming pared 4 bases from V and 7 bases from J, leaving 16 bases between. This CDR3 contains 13 residues. CDR3 residues: CAWTGGRASGYTF. CDR3 nucleotides: TGTGCCTGGACGGGCGGCAGGGCGTCTGGCTACACCTTC. Using reference TRBV30 and TRBJ1-2 for the parts outside the CDR3, the full variable domain is SQTIHQWPATLVQPVGSPLSLECTVEGTSNPNLYWYRQAAGRGLQLLFYSVGIGQISSEVPQNLSASRPQDRQFILSSKKLLLSDSGFYLCAWTGGRASGYTFGSGTRLTVV.

Here the CDR3 reads CAISPTGGNMEPQHF. The DNA for the CDR3 is TGTGCCATCAGCCCGACAGGGGGTAACATGGAGCCCCAGCATTTT. The rearrangement joins TRBV10-3 to TRBJ1-5, with TRBD1 matching 9 bases. V dropped 6 bases and J dropped 8; count of bases not matched to a gene: 11. Germline V lookup: CDR1 ENHRY, CDR2 SYGVKD. There are 15 residues in the CDR3.

The chain combines TRBV7-9 with TRBJ2-7, with D maybe TRBD2 (6 bases). The length of the CDR3 is 12 residues. The V end lost 4 bases, the J end lost 4 bases, and 8 bases lay between the germline ends. Germline V lookup: CDR1 SEHNR, CDR2 FQNEAQ (reference sequence). CDR3 DNA: TGTGCCAGCAGCTCTAGCGTTTACGAGCAGTACTTC. The encoded protein is CASSSSVYEQYF.

The rearrangement joins TRBV7-2 to TRBJ1-2; TRBD1 is a possible D gene (5 bases). Trimming took off 9 bases at V and 2 bases at J, with 13 bases between the two ends. This CDR3 comprises 13 residues. Germline CDR1 SGHTA, CDR2 FQGNSA. Written as DNA, the CDR3 is TGTGCCAGAGACGACAGCCCGAACTATGGCTACACCTTC. It yields the protein CARDDSPNYGYTF.

The CDR3 loop is CASSLVGQGVREQYF. For the CDR3, the DNA is TGTGCCAGCAGCTTGGTGGGACAGGGTGTCCGCGAGCAGTACTTC. The rearrangement joins TRBV5-4 to TRBJ2-7; 9 nucleotides align to TRBD1. This CDR3 is built from 15 residues. Germline V gives CDR1 SGHNT, CDR2 YYREEE (reference sequence). V shed 0 bases and J 6 bases; nucleotides not matched to a gene: 7.

J is TRBJ1-5 and V is TRBV6-4; D perhaps matches TRBD1 (6 bases). The germline V and J ends were trimmed by 3 bases and 6 bases, with 15 bases remaining between them. The CDR3 has 15 residues. CDR1 is MRHNA, CDR2 SNTAGT, per germline. This chain's CDR3 is CASSETTGIGQPQHF. CDR3 sequence (DNA): TGTGCCAGCAGTGAAACAACAGGGATCGGTCAGCCCCAGCATTTT.

The chain combines TRBV7-2 with TRBJ2-7; 9 bases agree with TRBD2. The germline CDR1 and CDR2 sequences are SGHTA and FQGNSA. CDR3 length: 16 amino acids. J lost 1 base, V lost 2 bases, and 6 bases had no gene match. Written as DNA, the CDR3 is TGTGCCAGCAGCTTAAGAGTAGCGGGGGTATCCTACGAGCAGTACTTC. Protein sequence: CASSLRVAGVSYEQYF.

The V and J genes are TRBV6-2 or TRBV6-3 and TRBJ1-5; 8 bases match TRBD1. In germline, CDR1 is MNHEY, CDR2 SVGEGT. The CDR3 contains 15 residues. The trim removed 6 bases at V and 2 bases at J, leaving 6 bases unmatched. As DNA, the CDR3 is TGTGCCAGCAGCTCAGGGGGCTCGGGCAATCAGCCCCAGCATTTT. It specifies CASSSGGSGNQPQHF.